One sample yielded the 5 T cell receptor beta chains listed below, sequenced in a study of CD8+CD57+ T cells in acquired aplastic anemia. Genomic DNA served as template for TCR beta VDJ and CDR3 profiling. One entry per CDR3 protein results from TCRdb running MiXCR on the reads. The data contain about 200,000 distinct CDR3 sequences, less than 75% of them singletons. For sequencing, patients were chosen who had shown expansion of CD8+CD57+ cells by flow cytometry. The material sequenced was sorted CD4+, CD8+, or CD8+CD57+ T cells (not recorded which) from PBMCs. The receptors here all came from a human donor with aplastic anemia.

The V gene is TRBV7-9, the J gene TRBJ1-4; 9 positions match TRBD1. CDR1 is SEHNR, CDR2 FQNEAQ, per germline (reference sequence). V was clipped by 5 bases and J by 8 bases; unmatched bases: 9. This CDR3 spans 15 amino acids. Written as DNA, the CDR3 is TGTGCCAGCAGCAAATCGACAGGGGGTAGGGAAAAACTGTTTTTT. This encodes CASSKSTGGREKLFF.

This clonotype was seen only a few times. The V call is TRBV24-1, the J call TRBJ2-5; possibly TRBD1 for D (7 bases). CDR1 is KGHDR, CDR2 SFDVKD, per germline. This CDR3 spans 14 amino acids. Trimming left V 7 bases short and J 3 bases short, with 14 bases between. CDR3 DNA sequence: TGTGCCACCAGGGGCAGGGGGGCTAAAGAGACCCAGTACTTC. This codes for CATRGRGAKETQYF.

Worth noting for this clonotype: The junction and the germline gene differ at one end; a read error may be behind it. The chain recombines TRBV6-2 or TRBV6-3 with TRBJ1-1; D gene ambiguous. The CDR3 is 9 residues long. CDR1 MNHEY and CDR2 SVGEGT come from the germline V gene. CDR3 sequence (DNA): TGTGCTAGCAGACCGACAGCTTTCTTT. Translation: CASRPTAFF.

The J gene is TRBJ2-7, the V gene TRBV2, with unresolved D. V was cut by 6 bases and J by 0 bases, with 9 bases left in between. The CDR3 length is 13 residues. Germline CDR1 and CDR2: SNHLY and FYNNEI. CDR3 sequence: CASSDATSYEQYF. CDR3 nucleotides: TGTGCCAGCAGCGATGCAACCTCCTACGAGCAGTACTTC.

The V gene is TRBV10-3, the J gene TRBJ2-5, with D perhaps TRBD1 (6 bases). The ends were cut back, 4 bases at V and 3 bases at J, with 15 bases in the middle. The CDR3 spans 15 residues. CDR1 ENHRY and CDR2 SYGVKD come from the germline V gene. The CDR3 is CAISGGGTYEETQYF. CDR3 sequence (DNA): TGTGCCATCAGTGGGGGTGGGACATATGAAGAGACCCAGTACTTC.